This T cell receptor (beta chain) was sequenced for a study of Ad26.COV2.S vaccination and SARS-CoV-2 variants. As for this clone: Its antigen is unidentified.

Trimming left V 3 bases short and J 2 bases short, with 10 bases between. Germline V gene sequence: CDR1 LGHDT, CDR2 YNNKEL (reference sequence). The CDR3 covers 14 residues. The method was immunoSEQ multiplex PCR; TCRdb's version includes in-frame clones alone and lacks a portion of them. Of about 350,000 clones in the sample, about 88% are singletons; the top ten hold about 11%. General study points: After vaccination, reports described spike-specific CD8+ and CD4+ T cell responses as showing substantial breadth.

Treatment indicated: approximately 18 received Ad26.COV2.S at low or high dose, single or two shots; about 5 received placebo; per-sample allocation not given. Day 63 after the first vaccine or placebo injection was the time point for sampling. V gene TRBV3-1 (or the pseudogene TRBV3-2) combines with J gene TRBJ1-1, with no clear D. This TCR derives from a person aged 18-60 years who received the Ad26.COV2.S COVID-19 vaccine or a placebo. The source was peripheral blood, collected in a trial of Ad26.COV2.S vaccine versus placebo. The CDR3 DNA reads as TGTGCCAGCAGCCAGGGAGGGTTCAACACTGAAGCTTTCTTT. Protein product: CASSQGGFNTEAFF.